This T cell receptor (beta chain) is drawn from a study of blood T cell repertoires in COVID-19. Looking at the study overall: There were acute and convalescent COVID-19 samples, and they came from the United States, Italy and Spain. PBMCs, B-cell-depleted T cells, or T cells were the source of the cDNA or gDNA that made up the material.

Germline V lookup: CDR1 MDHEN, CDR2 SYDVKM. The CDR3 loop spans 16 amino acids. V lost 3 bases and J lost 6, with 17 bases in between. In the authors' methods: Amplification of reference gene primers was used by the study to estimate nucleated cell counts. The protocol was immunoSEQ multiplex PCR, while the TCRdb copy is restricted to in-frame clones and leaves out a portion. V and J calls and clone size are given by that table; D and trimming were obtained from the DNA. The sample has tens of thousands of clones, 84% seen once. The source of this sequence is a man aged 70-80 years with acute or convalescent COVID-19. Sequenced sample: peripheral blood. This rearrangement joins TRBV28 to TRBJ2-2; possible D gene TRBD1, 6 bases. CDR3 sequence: CASSFSGPRGAGELFF. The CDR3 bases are TGTGCCAGCAGTTTTTCGGGACCCAGGGGCGCCGGGGAGCTGTTTTTT.